The next 28 T cell receptor beta chains were all read from a single sample in a study of tumor-infiltrating lymphocytes in localized non-small cell lung cancer. TCRdb's table, derived via immunoSEQ multiplex PCR, lists solely in-frame clones and lacks some. The table shows about 18,000 clones, with over 70% occurring only once. The sample comprised lung tumor tissue. These receptors came from a human donor with non-small cell lung cancer.

V usage is TRBV20-1 and J usage is TRBJ1-1, with D perhaps matching TRBD1 (6 bases). V lost 5 bases to trimming and J lost 7 bases, with 11 bases between them. The CDR3 extends over 11 amino acids. Germline V gene lookup returns CDR1 DFQATT and CDR2 SNEGSKA (reference sequence). The CDR3 here is CSAPQTGEAFF. The CDR3 DNA reads TGCAGTGCTCCCCAGACAGGTGAAGCTTTCTTT.

J is TRBJ2-5 and V is TRBV6-1; no clear D. This CDR3 is built from 14 residues. Trimming took off 3 bases at V and 5 bases at J, with 13 bases between the two ends. Germline V gives CDR1 MNHNS, CDR2 SASEGT. The CDR3 is CASSDGSPWETQYF. CDR3 nucleotides: TGTGCCAGCAGTGATGGATCTCCCTGGGAGACCCAGTACTTC.

The chain couples TRBV5-4 to TRBJ2-7, with a possible D match to TRBD1 (6 bases). The CDR3 has 14 residues. CDR1 is SGHNT and CDR2 is YYREEE in the germline V gene (reference sequence). Trimming stripped 0 bases from V and 2 bases from J, with 9 bases between. CDR3: CASSLDPGAYEQYF. Here the CDR3 DNA reads TGTGCCAGCAGCTTGGATCCAGGGGCCTACGAGCAGTACTTC.

Written as DNA, the CDR3 is TGTGCCAGCGACGGTAGCTCCTACAATGAGCAGTTCTTC. Its translation: CASDGSSYNEQFF. The J gene is TRBJ2-1, the V gene TRBV6-6; D gene ambiguous. The CDR3 is made up of 13 amino acids. The germline V gene encodes CDR1 MNHNY and CDR2 SVGAGI (reference sequence). Between the trimmed V and J ends, which lost 8 bases and 0 bases, there was a span of 8 bases.

V usage is TRBV7-9 and J usage is TRBJ2-5, with 13 bases that match TRBD2. The CDR3 length is 16 residues. V lost 3 bases and J lost 1; bases outside the gene matches: 2. CDR1 SEHNR and CDR2 FQNEAQ come from the germline V gene (reference sequence). Here the CDR3 reads CASSLTSGGFQETQYF. The CDR3 DNA reads as TGTGCCAGCAGCTTGACTAGCGGGGGGTTCCAAGAGACCCAGTACTTC.

This clone was counted a few times. The chain recombines TRBV29-1 with TRBJ2-7; TRBD1 is a possible D gene (6 bases). CDR1 is SQVTM and CDR2 is ANQGSEA in the germline V gene. This CDR3 contains 14 residues. Trimming shortened V by 2 bases and J by 3 bases, and 14 bases separated the two germline ends. In nucleotides, the CDR3 is TGCAGCGTTGAATGGGCAGGGGACGACTACGAGCAGTACTTC. This codes for CSVEWAGDDYEQYF.

This chain links TRBV2 with TRBJ2-7; D not certain. Trimming left V 7 bases short and J 3 bases short, with 7 bases between. Germline V gives CDR1 SNHLY, CDR2 FYNNEI. The CDR3 loop spans 11 amino acids. This CDR3 reads CASTERYEQYF. In nucleotides, the CDR3 is TGTGCCAGCACGGAGCGCTACGAGCAGTACTTC.

The gene calls are TRBV10-3 and TRBJ2-7, with unresolved D. The ends were cut back, 0 bases at V and 2 bases at J, with 5 bases in the middle. Germline lookup yields CDR1 ENHRY and CDR2 SYGVKD. CDR3 length equals 13 residues. The CDR3 here is CAISESQTYEQYF. CDR3 DNA: TGTGCCATCAGTGAGTCCCAGACCTACGAGCAGTACTTC.

J is TRBJ2-1 and V is TRBV2, with 7 bases identical to TRBD2. The CDR3 runs to 14 residues. Germline V gene lookup returns CDR1 SNHLY and CDR2 FYNNEI. V dropped 3 bases and J dropped 3; count of bases not matched to a gene: 2. Here the CDR3 reads CASSERGYYNEQFF. The CDR3 DNA sequence: TGTGCCAGCAGTGAGCGGGGGTACTACAATGAGCAGTTCTTC.

The chain has TRBV5-3 and TRBJ2-1; 10 nucleotides align to TRBD2. TRBV5-3 is annotated as an ORF whose role is uncertain. CDR3 length equals 15 residues. The trim removed 4 bases at V and 6 bases at J, leaving 7 bases unmatched. Here the CDR3 DNA reads TGTGCCAGAAGCCCATCAAGCGGGGGGGGCAATGAGCAGTTCTTC. This encodes CARSPSSGGGNEQFF.

The chain carries TRBV6-1 and TRBJ2-1; D may match TRBD1 or TRBD2 (5 bases each). The CDR3 extends over 15 amino acids. V was cut by 4 bases and J by 4 bases, with 14 bases left in between. Germline loops: CDR1 MNHNS, CDR2 SASEGT. The CDR3 protein is CASSGLGTDYNEQFF. The CDR3 DNA sequence: TGTGCCAGCAGTGGTCTCGGGACGGATTACAATGAGCAGTTCTTC.

About this clone: Additional DNA sequences in this sample encode the identical CDR3. The chain joins TRBV19 to TRBJ1-2; no reliable D call. Germline CDR1 LNHDA, CDR2 SQIVND (reference sequence). The CDR3 runs 14 residues. V lost 4 bases to trimming and J lost 7 bases, with 16 bases between them. In DNA, the CDR3 is TGTGCCAGTAGTACCTTGGGAGGAGCGGGTGGCTACACCTTC. Translating it yields CASSTLGGAGGYTF.

V usage is TRBV19 and J usage is TRBJ2-2; perhaps TRBD2 as D (5 bases). Deletions cut 9 bases from V and 1 base from J, with 9 bases between. Germline V gene data show CDR1 as LNHDA and CDR2 as SQIVND (reference sequence). The CDR3 totals 13 residues. CDR3 loop: CASRGVNTGELFF. The CDR3 nucleotides are TGTGCCAGCCGGGGAGTGAACACCGGGGAGCTGTTTTTT.

This clone is medium-sized by share. The chain combines TRBV14 with TRBJ1-3; the match to TRBD1 covers 10 bases. Germline-derived CDR1 and CDR2 are SGHDN and FVKESK. V lost 5 bases to trimming and J lost 4 bases; unmatched junction nucleotides: 11. The CDR3 totals 17 residues. CDR3 DNA: TGTGCCAGCAGCTTCATCGGCGACAGGGGGCGAGGAAACACCATATATTTT. This gives the protein CASSFIGDRGRGNTIYF. Full variable domain (outside the CDR3, taken from reference TRBV14 and TRBJ1-3): EAGVTQFPSHSVIEKGQTVTLRCDPISGHDNLYWYRRVMGKEIKFLLHFVKESKQDESGMPNNRFLAERTGGTYSTLKVQPAELEDSGVYFCASSFIGDRGRGNTIYFGEGSWLTVV.

The V call is TRBV11-3, the J call TRBJ2-1; D unresolved. Trimming took off 0 bases at V and 5 bases at J, with 14 bases between the two ends. The CDR3 spans 16 residues. CDR1 and CDR2 (germline): SGHNT, YENEEA. The CDR3 DNA follows: TGTGCCAGCAGCTTAGATCTGGGGTCCCGGCACAATGAGCAGTTCTTC. The encoded protein is CASSLDLGSRHNEQFF.

The chain carries TRBV7-6 and TRBJ1-4, with 8 bases fitting TRBD1. This CDR3 is built from 15 residues. V gave up 5 bases and J gave up 8 bases; unmatched junction bases: 10. The V gene's germline CDR1 is SGHVS and CDR2 FNYEAQ. Here the CDR3 DNA reads TGTGCCAGCAGCACTCGGACAGGGCGGGGGGAAAAACTGTTTTTT. Its translation: CASSTRTGRGEKLFF.

The V call is TRBV7-2, the J call TRBJ1-2; 10 bases are shared with TRBD1. With 2 bases clipped from V and 4 bases from J, the junction kept 7 bases outside the gene matches. CDR1 SGHTA and CDR2 FQGNSA come from the germline V gene. The CDR3 has 16 amino acids. In DNA form, the CDR3 reads TGTGCCAGCAGCTTAAGACGAAGACAGGGGGCCTATGGCTACACCTTC. It translates to CASSLRRRQGAYGYTF.

By share, this clone ranks as medium-sized. V and J are TRBV7-2 and TRBJ1-3; the D gene is possibly TRBD1 (5 bases). The CDR3 spans 14 residues. Between the trimmed V and J ends, which lost 4 bases and 5 bases, there was a span of 12 bases. Germline V gene data show CDR1 as SGHTA and CDR2 as FQGNSA. CDR3 nucleotide sequence: TGTGCCAGCAGCTATCGGTCAGGGCGAAACACCATATATTTT. This sequence encodes CASSYRSGRNTIYF.

This CDR3 is CASSWGPNTEAFF. The DNA for the CDR3 is TGTGCCAGCAGTTGGGGCCCGAACACTGAAGCTTTCTTT. The chain carries TRBV27 and TRBJ1-1, with a weak D call TRBD1 (5 bases). This CDR3 region has 13 residues. Trimming cost V 4 bases and J 1 base, with 7 bases left between them. Germline values: CDR1 MNHEY, CDR2 SMNVEV (reference sequence).

The chain uses TRBV7-6 and TRBJ2-1; a weak D match, TRBD2 (5 bases). This CDR3 is built from 12 residues. CDR1 and CDR2 from the germline V gene are SGHVS and FNYEAQ. V was clipped by 1 base and J by 8 bases, with 6 bases between them. CDR3 loop: CASSLGSDEQFF. CDR3 nucleotides: TGTGCCAGCAGCTTAGGTAGCGATGAGCAGTTCTTC.

The gene calls are TRBV9 and TRBJ2-7, with D perhaps matching TRBD2 (5 bases). Per germline, CDR1 SGDLS and CDR2 YYNGEE. The CDR3 length is 15 residues. Trimming took 0 bases from V and 0 from J, leaving 10 bases between them. This CDR3 is CASSVEVGSSYEQYF. CDR3 DNA sequence: TGTGCCAGCAGCGTAGAAGTGGGGAGCTCCTACGAGCAGTACTTC.

V and J are TRBV9 and TRBJ2-5, with D uncertain. This CDR3 has 16 amino acids. Trimming cost V 0 bases and J 2 bases, with 14 bases left between them. Germline V CDR1 and CDR2: SGDLS, YYNGEE. DNA for the CDR3: TGTGCCAGCAGCGTAGGTCCCAGCCCTTGGCAAGAGACCCAGTACTTC. Its protein product is CASSVGPSPWQETQYF.

This clone was recorded a few times. The chain couples TRBV2 to TRBJ2-7, with 7 bases that match TRBD2. The V gene end was trimmed by 4 bases and the J gene end by 6 bases; junction bases not matched to a gene: 18. The CDR3 has 17 amino acids. Germline values: CDR1 SNHLY, CDR2 FYNNEI. CDR3 residues: CASSALAVALLQAEQYF. CDR3 DNA: TGTGCCAGCAGTGCCCTAGCGGTAGCCCTCCTACAGGCCGAGCAGTACTTC. The variable domain in full, with the rest retrieved from reference TRBV2 and TRBJ2-7, is EPEVTQTPSHQVTQMGQEVILRCVPISNHLYFYWYRQILGQKVEFLVSFYNNEISEKSEIFDDQFSVERPDGSNFTLKIRSTKLEDSAMYFCASSALAVALLQAEQYFGPGTRLTVT.

This clone has only a few counts. The chain couples TRBV4-2 to TRBJ2-6; 7 positions match TRBD1. The germline CDR1 and CDR2 sequences are LGHNA and YNFKEQ. Trimming at V came to 1 base and at J to 0 bases, leaving 9 bases not matched to a gene. CDR3 length: 19 amino acids. Here the CDR3 DNA reads TGTGCCAGCAGCCAAGCCCAGACAGGGCTCTTCTCTGGGGCCAACGTCCTGACTTTC. Its translation is CASSQAQTGLFSGANVLTF.

This clone was counted only a few times. The chain uses TRBV18 and TRBJ2-7; TRBD2 agrees at 10 bases. The CDR3 runs 14 residues. J gave up 7 bases and V 3 bases, and 6 bases lay outside the gene matches. CDR1 is KGHSH, CDR2 LQKENI, per germline. This CDR3 is CASSPSSGSHEQYF. The CDR3 coding sequence is TGTGCCAGCTCACCGTCTAGCGGGAGCCATGAGCAGTACTTC.

This clone occurred once. The chain recombines TRBV7-9 with TRBJ1-5; a weak D match, TRBD1 (6 bases). There are 16 residues in the CDR3. V gave up 1 base and J gave up 6 bases, with 16 bases separating them. The germline V gene has CDR1 SEHNR and CDR2 FQNEAQ (reference sequence). Here the CDR3 DNA reads TGTGCCAGCAGCTTAGGATGGAGTGGAGGGGGTCAGCCCCAGCATTTT. Its translation: CASSLGWSGGGQPQHF.

This CDR3 is CASSQGLAGTTYEQYF. For the CDR3, the DNA is TGTGCCAGCAGCCAAGGACTAGCGGGGACCACCTACGAGCAGTACTTC. The chain is built from TRBV7-2 and TRBJ2-7; 12 nucleotides align to TRBD2. The V gene end was trimmed by 5 bases and the J gene end by 2 bases; junction bases not matched to a gene: 7. The CDR3 covers 16 residues. The V gene's germline CDR1 is SGHTA and CDR2 FQGNSA.

The chain has TRBV5-4 and TRBJ2-5; 10 bases match TRBD2. This CDR3 is built from 17 residues. In germline, CDR1 is SGHNT, CDR2 YYREEE (reference sequence). The junction had 11 bases not matched to a gene; V was cut back by 2 bases and J by 4 bases. As DNA, the CDR3 is TGTGCCAGCAGCTTTCGGGGAGGGCTAGCGGGAGCAGAGACCCAGTACTTC. Translation gives CASSFRGGLAGAETQYF. The complete variable domain, with remaining parts taken from reference TRBV5-4 and TRBJ2-5, reads ETGVTQSPTHLIKTRGQQVTLRCSSQSGHNTVSWYQQALGQGPQFIFQYYREEENGRGNFPPRFSGLQFPNYSSELNVNALELDDSALYLCASSFRGGLAGAETQYFGPGTRLLVL.